This is a list of T cell receptor beta chains from one sample in a study of graft-versus-host responses after intestinal transplantation. Assay: immunoSEQ multiplex PCR; the TCRdb copy retains only in-frame clones and omits some. The sample includes some 110,000 clones, about nine tenths of them seen just once. Antigens of these TCRs are unknown. The specimen was unstimulated CD4+ T cells sorted from spleen or lymph node cells, collected before intestinal transplant. The source of these receptors is a human donor who received an intestinal transplant. CDR3s include the opening cysteine and the closing phenylalanine or tryptophan. D genes are given only for firm matches. Some rows have no size entry. The others give once, few or many, or a class for an expanded clone.

CASSERRVEKLFF	TGTGCCAGTAGCGAACGCAGGGTGGAAAAACTGTTTTTT	TRBJ1-4	.	TRBV19	.
CASSSGGNTYGYTF	TGTGCCAGCAGTAGCGGGGGTAATACCTATGGCTACACCTTC	TRBJ1-2	.	TRBV6-5	.
CASSSRTGLTDTQYF	TGTGCCAGCAGCTCCCGGACAGGCCTCACAGATACGCAGTATTTT	TRBJ2-3	.	TRBV7-3	TRBD1
CASSLVGDTGELFF	TGTGCCAGCAGCTTAGTGGGCGACACCGGGGAGCTGTTTTTT	TRBJ2-2	.	TRBV7-2	.
CASSLNENLNSPLHF	TGCGCCAGCAGTCTTAATGAGAACCTCAATTCACCCCTCCACTTT	TRBJ1-6	.	TRBV5-1	.
CASSSFVAETYEQYF	TGTGCCAGCAGTTCCTTTGTAGCGGAGACCTACGAGCAGTACTTC	TRBJ2-7	.	TRBV28	.
CASSTSSNTGELFF	TGCGCCAGTTCGACTAGTTCGAACACCGGGGAGCTGTTTTTT	TRBJ2-2	.	TRBV5-1	.
CASGSGQGVYGYTF	TGTGCCAGCGGTTCGGGACAGGGGGTCTATGGCTACACCTTC	TRBJ1-2	.	TRBV28	TRBD1
CASSKEDRRSSKNIQYF	TGTGCCAGCAGCAAAGAAGACAGGAGATCGTCCAAAAACATTCAGTACTTC	TRBJ2-4	.	TRBV21-1	.
CARRFGSGGNTIYF	TGTGCCAGAAGGTTTGGATCCGGGGGAAACACCATATATTTT	TRBJ1-3	.	TRBV5-3	.
CATSRKGEKLFF	TGTGCCACCAGCAGGAAGGGGGAAAAACTGTTTTTT	TRBJ1-4	once	TRBV15	.
CASRTGLNYGYTF	TGTGCCAGTAGGACAGGGTTGAACTATGGCTACACCTTC	TRBJ1-2	.	TRBV19	TRBD1
CASSLPGGQPQHF	TGTGCCAGCAGTTTACCCGGAGGTCAGCCCCAGCATTTT	TRBJ1-5	.	TRBV28	.
CASRAPGAKGGYTF	TGTGCCAGCAGAGCACCAGGGGCCAAGGGAGGCTACACCTTC	TRBJ1-2	.	TRBV6-1	.
CASISVAENSNTGELFF	TGTGCCAGCATCTCCGTCGCGGAGAATTCGAACACCGGGGAGCTGTTTTTT	TRBJ2-2	.	TRBV5-8	.
CASSKAIDSGNTIYF	TGTGCCAGCTCTAAAGCGATAGACTCTGGAAACACCATATATTTT	TRBJ1-3	once	TRBV5-5	.
CASSSVPTADESYGYTF	TGTGCCAGCAGTTCCGTGCCGACAGCTGACGAGTCATATGGCTACACCTTC	TRBJ1-2	.	TRBV28	.
CASRPTGTGFFTDTQYF	TGTGCCAGCAGGCCCACCGGGACAGGGTTTTTCACAGATACGCAGTATTTT	TRBJ2-3	.	TRBV2	TRBD1
CASSESNSHYRGSYNSPLHF	TGCGCCAGCAGTGAGTCGAATTCCCATTATCGGGGGTCCTATAATTCACCCCTCCACTTT	TRBJ1-6	.	TRBV10-1	.
CASSQGAGSTTGELFF	TGTGCCAGCAGCCAGGGGGCAGGGAGCACGACCGGGGAGCTGTTTTTT	TRBJ2-2	.	TRBV21-1	.
CASSNGGYGYTF	TGTGCCAGCAGCAACGGAGGCTATGGCTACACCTTC	TRBJ1-2	.	TRBV5-6	.
CASSLPFQDGGYTF	TGTGCCAGCAGCTTACCGTTCCAGGATGGGGGCTACACCTTC	TRBJ1-2	.	TRBV7-9	.
CASSLQGAGEQYF	TGTGCCAGCAGCTTGCAGGGGGCTGGCGAGCAGTACTTC	TRBJ2-7	.	TRBV7-9	TRBD1
CASSYSEGQGAKGQFF	TGTGCCAGCAGTTACTCCGAGGGACAGGGGGCCAAGGGGCAGTTCTTC	TRBJ2-1	.	TRBV6-5	TRBD1
CASKLAGTDTQYF	TGCGCCAGCAAACTAGCGGGCACAGATACGCAGTATTTT	TRBJ2-3	.	TRBV5-1	TRBD2
CASSLGQGSGEQYF	TGTGCCAGCTCCCTGGGACAGGGGTCAGGCGAGCAGTACTTC	TRBJ2-7	.	TRBV18	TRBD1
CASSLGEQGGRGNTIYF	TGTGCCAGCAGCTTAGGGGAACAGGGGGGACGAGGAAACACCATATATTTT	TRBJ1-3	.	TRBV7-8	TRBD1